This TCR beta chain was retrieved from a study of CD8+CD57+ T cells in acquired aplastic anemia. Study-wide results and caveats: Almost 30 sequences, all CD8+ CDR3, were shared between patients and controls. A significant difference in CD8+ Simpson's diversity between patients and controls was not found.

Genomic DNA constituted the template upon which TCR beta VDJ and CDR3 profiling was performed. TCRdb re-called the reads through MiXCR, storing one row per CDR3 protein. The repertoire holds some 200,000 distinct CDR3 sequences, with approximately 48% as singletons. This clonotype was detected only a few times. Its antigen is not known. CDR3 length equals 14 residues. Between the trimmed V and J ends, which lost 5 bases and 4 bases, there was a span of 12 bases. In germline, CDR1 is LNHNV, CDR2 YYDKDF (reference sequence). The patients chosen for sequencing had shown expansion of CD8+CD57+ cells (detected by flow cytometry).

The sequence came from a human donor with aplastic anemia. Sequencing input: sorted CD4+, CD8+, or CD8+CD57+ T cells (not recorded which) from PBMCs. The chain joins TRBV15 to TRBJ2-1; D unresolved. The CDR3 region has the DNA TGTGCCACCAGCGCATGGACGGAGTACAATGAGCAGTTCTTC. Translating it yields CATSAWTEYNEQFF.